This section outlines one T cell receptor beta chain sequence together with its context. CDR1 is SGHAT, CDR2 FQNNGV, per germline. V dropped 5 bases and J dropped 4 bases, with 27 bases sitting between them. The length of the CDR3 is 18 residues. TCRdb keeps only in-frame clones here, not all; method: immunoSEQ multiplex PCR. The data hold about 110,000 clones, with about nine tenths observed a single time. The record originates from a study of T cell responses to AZD1222 COVID-19 vaccine. The sequencing used peripheral blood, collected 28 days after the second AZD1222 dose. This clonotype originated in an adult who received the AZD1222 COVID-19 vaccine. The V call is TRBV11-2, the J call TRBJ2-7; the D gene could be TRBD1 or TRBD2 (5 bases each). The CDR3 region is CASSPPGGDSGSPYEQYF. The CDR3 DNA sequence: TGTGCCAGCAGCCCTCCTGGGGGTGACAGCGGCTCTCCTTACGAGCAGTACTTC.